This T cell receptor beta chain was found in a study of T cell repertoires in ileal Crohn's disease. Study as a whole: All patients had surgery for stricturing (about 60%) or penetrating (around 40%) disease.

As for this clone: No antigen is known for it.

V shed 2 bases and J shed 11 bases, with 9 bases lying between them. Germline CDR1 and CDR2: MNHEY and SVGAGI. This CDR3 spans 11 amino acids. Per sample, around 0.55 micrograms of biopsy DNA were TCRB immunosequenced. Libraries were prepared by immunoSEQ multiplex PCR; TCRdb keeps only in-frame clonotypes and omits some of them. Here the sample spans roughly 5,800 clones, nearly 97% being singletons. Study findings and constraints: Every patient over 26.8% clonality showed endoscopic recurrence. Compared with non-smokers, active smokers at surgery showed more clonal expansions.

This sequence joins TRBV6-5 and TRBJ1-1, with unresolved D. Sequenced sample: ileal tissue. This TCR was sampled from an adult with Crohn's disease. The DNA of the CDR3 is TGTGCCAGCAGTTACGGTGGGGAGGCTTTCTTT. As protein: CASSYGGEAFF.